Following are 12 T cell receptor beta chains from one sample sequenced in a study of T cells in localized non-small cell lung cancer. TCRdb keeps only in-frame clones here, not all; method: immunoSEQ multiplex PCR. The table includes under 25,000 clones, about nine tenths detected once. The input for sequencing was PBMCs, taken before any cancer treatment. Receptor source: a man aged 35-75 years with stage II squamous cell lung carcinoma.

The genes are TRBV27 and TRBJ2-2; 10 nucleotides align to TRBD1. There are 16 residues in the CDR3. Losses at the gene ends were 5 bases for V and 4 bases for J; bases not matched to a gene: 7. The V gene's germline CDR1 is MNHEY and CDR2 SMNVEV (reference sequence). The CDR3 is CASSIRDRGRTGELFF. CDR3 DNA sequence: TGTGCCAGCAGTATCCGGGACAGGGGTCGCACCGGGGAGCTGTTTTTT.

This sequence joins TRBV7-9 and TRBJ2-3; 8 bases align to TRBD2. This CDR3 is built from 15 residues. Germline V lookup: CDR1 SEHNR, CDR2 FQNEAQ (reference sequence). V shed 5 bases, J shed 7 bases, and the junction held 11 bases outside the gene matches. The CDR3 DNA is TGTGCCAGCAGCCCCGCGGGGGGAACCCCCAATACGCAGTATTTT. This encodes CASSPAGGTPNTQYF.

The chain employs TRBV7-2 and TRBJ2-3; 8 bases fit TRBD2. Germline trimming cut 2 bases from V and 2 bases from J; bases unmatched to any gene: 3. The CDR3 has 15 residues. CDR1 SGHTA and CDR2 FQGNSA come from the germline V gene. CDR3 sequence reads: CASSLTSGPTDTQYF. The CDR3, as DNA: TGTGCCAGCAGCTTAACTAGCGGACCCACAGATACGCAGTATTTT.

The rearrangement uses TRBV6-6 and TRBJ1-1; D is unresolved. CDR1 is MNHNY and CDR2 is SVGAGI in the germline V gene (reference sequence). V was cut by 5 bases and J by 6 bases, with 16 bases left in between. The length of the CDR3 is 14 residues. The CDR3 sequence: CASSPPNPPSEAFF. The CDR3 DNA sequence: TGTGCCAGCAGTCCACCCAACCCGCCATCTGAAGCTTTCTTT.

This clone was counted a single time. The J gene is TRBJ1-6, the V gene TRBV27; the D gene is possibly TRBD1 (5 bases). The ends were cut back, 3 bases at V and 10 bases at J, with 13 bases in the middle. Per the germline V gene, CDR1 is MNHEY and CDR2 is SMNVEV (reference sequence). This CDR3 is built from 14 residues. The CDR3 sequence is CASSFGTVGSPLHF. CDR3 coding DNA: TGTGCCAGCAGTTTTGGGACGGTGGGGTCACCCCTCCACTTT.

This rearrangement joins TRBV28 to TRBJ2-7; the match to TRBD2 covers 8 bases. This CDR3 has 14 residues. Germline V lookup: CDR1 MDHEN, CDR2 SYDVKM. After removal of 6 bases from V and 0 bases from J, the junction contained 4 bases not matched to a gene. CDR3 sequence (DNA): TGTGCCAGCAGCATCAGCGGGAGCTCCTACGAGCAGTACTTC. This translates into CASSISGSSYEQYF.

V usage is TRBV21-1 and J usage is TRBJ1-6. TRBV21-1 is deemed a pseudogene. This CDR3 has 17 amino acids. The CDR3: CASSKVPANGIISPLHF. Here the CDR3 DNA reads TGTGCCAGCAGCAAAGTGCCCGCTAATGGGATAATTTCACCCCTCCACTTT.

The chain recombines TRBV9 with TRBJ1-3, with unresolved D. This CDR3 region has 15 residues. CDR1 and CDR2 from the germline V gene are SGDLS and YYNGEE. V was shortened by 5 bases and J by 4 bases, with 16 bases between the two germline ends. The CDR3 loop is CASSDHRRGGNTIYF. The CDR3 DNA is TGTGCCAGCAGTGACCACCGACGGGGAGGAAACACCATATATTTT.

This rearrangement joins TRBV19 to TRBJ2-2, with a possible D match to TRBD2 (7 bases). This CDR3 region has 15 residues. CDR1 and CDR2 from the germline V gene are LNHDA and SQIVND (reference sequence). The V gene lost 8 bases and the J gene lost 4 bases, with 17 bases spanning the gap. DNA for the CDR3: TGTGCCAGTGGCTCAGGGGACTACTCCACCGGGGAGCTGTTTTTT. It encodes CASGSGDYSTGELFF. The entire variable domain, with the rest obtained from reference TRBV19 and TRBJ2-2, is as follows: DGGITQSPKYLFRKEGQNVTLSCEQNLNHDAMYWYRQDPGQGLRLIYYSQIVNDFQKGDIAEGYSVSREKKESFPLTVTSAQKNPTAFYLCASGSGDYSTGELFFGEGSRLTVL.

The chain carries TRBV30 and TRBJ1-2, with D maybe TRBD1 (6 bases). CDR3 length equals 13 residues. Germline V gives CDR1 GTSNPN, CDR2 SVGIG (reference sequence). V was pared by 3 bases and J by 4 bases, with 12 bases between. CDR3 DNA: TGTGCCTGGAGGGTACAGGGCGGCTATGGCTACACCTTC. Encoded protein: CAWRVQGGYGYTF.

This rearrangement joins TRBV9 to TRBJ1-3, with D perhaps matching TRBD1 (5 bases). Germline loops: CDR1 SGDLS, CDR2 YYNGEE. Trimming removed 4 bases at V and 0 bases at J, with 20 bases between. This CDR3 region has 18 residues. The CDR3 reads CASSKLGTSTNSGNTIYF. In DNA, the CDR3 is TGTGCCAGCAGCAAGCTCGGGACCTCTACCAACTCTGGAAACACCATATATTTT.

The CDR3 sequence is CASRSIAGPPPDEQFF. The CDR3, as DNA: TGTGCCAGCAGATCAATAGCGGGACCCCCTCCGGATGAGCAGTTCTTC. V usage is TRBV28 and J usage is TRBJ2-1; 8 nucleotides agree with TRBD2. The germline V gene has CDR1 MDHEN and CDR2 SYDVKM. The junction had 15 bases not matched to a gene; V was cut back by 6 bases and J by 8 bases. This CDR3 contains 16 residues.